This T cell receptor (beta chain) derives from a study of a mutant IDH1 vaccine in newly diagnosed glioma. Assay: immunoSEQ multiplex PCR; the TCRdb copy retains only in-frame clones and omits some. Among about 50,000 clones listed, more than 70% were seen once. To note about this clone: Its target is not known.

Specified time point: week 5, during vaccination. With topical imiquimod, each dose of the vaccine consisted of 300 ug of mutant IDH1 20-mer peptide. Germline trimming cut 6 bases from V and 3 bases from J; bases unmatched to any gene: 7. Germline assignment: CDR1 LGHNA and CDR2 YNFKEQ. This CDR3 contains 15 residues. The receptor's source is a man over 45 with glioma. The V and J genes are TRBV4-2 and TRBJ2-3; 9 bases align to TRBD2. The sample here was PBMCs, taken from a glioma patient whose treatment included an IDH1 peptide vaccine. CDR3 DNA sequence: TGTGCCAGCAGTCCTGGACTAGCGCGAACAGATACGCAGTATTTT. As protein: CASSPGLARTDTQYF.